This TCR beta chain was identified during a study of blood T cell repertoires in COVID-19. Whole-study context: The United States, Italy and Spain were the sources of the acute and convalescent COVID-19 samples. Sample material is recorded as cDNA or gDNA derived from T cells, B-cell-depleted T cells, or PBMCs.

Trimming took 10 bases from V and 3 from J; bases not matched to a gene: 3. Germline V gene data show CDR1 as SNHLY and CDR2 as FYNNEI. The CDR3 has 11 amino acids. Per the original methods: From reference gene primer amplification, estimates of nucleated cell counts were derived. Some clones are missing from TCRdb's copy, which holds only in-frame ones; the method was immunoSEQ multiplex PCR. V and J calls and clone size are those listed in that table; D and trimming were worked out from the DNA. The sample lists more than 95,000 clones; around nine tenths were seen once. The rearrangement joins TRBV2 to TRBJ2-7; 7 bases map to TRBD1. Source material: peripheral blood. The TCR originated in a human donor in a cohort sampled during active COVID-19. DNA of the CDR3: TGTGCCACAGGGGACAGCTACGAGCAGTACTTC. Amino acid sequence: CATGDSYEQYF.